What follows are 2 T cell receptor beta chains derived from one specimen sequenced in a study of esophageal squamous cell carcinoma under preoperative chemotherapy. One entry per CDR3 protein results from TCRdb running MiXCR on the PCR reads. The data show about 16,000 distinct CDR3 sequences, approximately 48% seen once. Time point denoted: before preoperative PTX-NDP chemotherapy. This sample was taken from a patient given preoperative chemotherapy. These receptors came from a human donor with esophageal squamous cell carcinoma. The donor label of this sample is uncertain.

At least ten counts were recorded for this clonotype. This sequence may be a read error, since a much larger clone differs from it by one base. V usage is TRBV12-5 and J usage is TRBJ2-1; tentatively, D is TRBD2 (7 bases). The tail of the sequence fits TRBJ2-7 better, so the J call may be wrong. This CDR3 spans 13 amino acids. The germline gives CDR1 LGHNT, CDR2 FRNRAP. The CDR3 here is CASGLLGGDEQYF. CDR3 DNA: TGTGCTAGTGGTCTCCTAGGGGGGGATGAGCAGTACTTC.

This clonotype was observed many times. The J gene is TRBJ2-3, the V gene TRBV7-2; 8 positions agree with TRBD2. The CDR3 is made up of 14 amino acids. The V segment lost 8 bases and the J segment 3 bases; nucleotides outside the gene matches: 7. CDR1 is SGHTA and CDR2 is FQGNSA in the germline V gene. This chain's CDR3 is CASGRGGRTDTQYF. The CDR3, as DNA: TGTGCCAGCGGCAGGGGCGGGAGGACAGATACGCAGTATTTT.